Below, 24 T cell receptor beta chains from the same sample are listed, as sequenced in a study of shared clonotypes between healthy human individuals. Profiled with immunoSEQ multiplex PCR; TCRdb holds only in-frame clones, not every one. The sample shows around 2,100,000 clones, over 85% of them seen only once. Positive CCR7 selection of CD45RO-negative cells yielded the naive CD8 cells, and terminally differentiated effector memory CD45RA+ cells were excluded. Sequencing input: naive CD8+ T cells sorted from blood. The receptors were gathered from a man between 18 and 29 years old in good health.

Worth noting for this clone: Other DNA sequences from this sample encode an identical CDR3 as well. The chain couples TRBV7-9 to TRBJ1-1; no firm D call. The V gene lost 5 bases and the J gene lost 2 bases, with 3 bases spanning the gap. CDR1 is SEHNR and CDR2 is FQNEAQ in the germline V gene (reference sequence). The CDR3 is 11 residues long. The CDR3 nucleotides read TGTGCCAGCAGCCTAAACACTGAAGCTTTCTTT. Residues: CASSLNTEAFF.

The chain combines TRBV4-3 with TRBJ2-1; D might be TRBD2 (5 bases). The CDR3 extends over 15 amino acids. Deletions cut 0 bases from V and 7 bases from J, with 13 bases between. CDR1 is LGHNA, CDR2 YSLEER, per germline. The CDR3 is CASSQDPLGSNEQFF. For the CDR3, the DNA is TGCGCCAGCAGCCAAGACCCCCTAGGGAGTAATGAGCAGTTCTTC.

This clone was picked up one time. This rearrangement joins TRBV9 to TRBJ1-1, with D uncertain. The CDR3 spans 15 residues. V dropped 0 bases and J dropped 1 base, with 10 bases sitting between them. Germline V gene data show CDR1 as SGDLS and CDR2 as YYNGEE. Here the CDR3 reads CASSVDNAGNTEAFF. CDR3 DNA sequence: TGTGCCAGCAGCGTAGATAATGCAGGGAACACTGAAGCTTTCTTT. Supplemented by reference TRBV9 and TRBJ1-1, the full variable domain reads DSGVTQTPKHLITATGQRVTLRCSPRSGDLSVYWYQQSLDQGLQFLIQYYNGEERAKGNILERFSAQQFPDLHSELNLSSLELGDSALYFCASSVDNAGNTEAFFGQGTRLTVV.

This clone was detected a few times. This chain connects TRBV7-9 to TRBJ2-7; 8 bases agree with TRBD2. The germline CDR1 and CDR2 sequences are SEHNR and FQNEAQ (reference sequence). The CDR3 length is 13 residues. V dropped 5 bases and J dropped 3; count of bases not matched to a gene: 3. The DNA of the CDR3 is TGTGCCAGCAGCCCGACTAGCGACTACGAGCAGTACTTC. Protein product: CASSPTSDYEQYF.

The genes are TRBV27 and TRBJ2-3; 10 nucleotides align to TRBD1. V dropped 2 bases and J dropped 8; count of bases not matched to a gene: 10. Germline loops: CDR1 MNHEY, CDR2 SMNVEV (reference sequence). The CDR3 covers 16 residues. CDR3 DNA sequence: TGTGCCAGCAGTTTAGTCGGGACAGGGGAAGGCGGTACGCAGTATTTT. Its protein is CASSLVGTGEGGTQYF.

This rearrangement joins TRBV5-6 to TRBJ1-2; D is perhaps TRBD1 (5 bases). CDR1 is SGHDT and CDR2 is YYEEEE in the germline V gene. CDR3 length: 13 residues. The V and J ends lost 0 bases and 6 bases respectively, with 9 bases between them. CDR3 nucleotide sequence: TGTGCCAGCAGCTTGGGACAGACTCATGGCTACACCTTC. Its translation: CASSLGQTHGYTF.

This clone was detected once. Additional DNA sequences in this sample encode the identical CDR3. J is TRBJ2-7 and V is TRBV29-1; 8 positions match TRBD2. There are 14 residues in the CDR3. V lost 2 bases and J lost 4; bases outside the gene matches: 7. Germline values: CDR1 SQVTM, CDR2 ANQGSEA. In DNA, the CDR3 is TGCAGCGTTGAAAGCGGGAGACTAGGGTACGAGCAGTACTTC. This encodes CSVESGRLGYEQYF.

V gene TRBV7-9 combines with J gene TRBJ2-7; 7 positions match TRBD1. CDR3 length: 13 amino acids. V lost 5 bases to trimming and J lost 2 bases; unmatched junction nucleotides: 3. Germline V gene sequence: CDR1 SEHNR, CDR2 FQNEAQ (reference sequence). CDR3 DNA sequence: TGTGCCAGCAGCAAAGGACAGGCCTACGAGCAGTACTTC. Protein product: CASSKGQAYEQYF.

This clone was seen just once. V usage is TRBV9 and J usage is TRBJ1-1, with D perhaps TRBD1 (5 bases). The V gene's germline CDR1 is SGDLS and CDR2 YYNGEE. The ends were cut back, 3 bases at V and 1 base at J, with 7 bases in the middle. CDR3 length: 13 residues. The CDR3 region has the DNA TGTGCCAGCAGCGACCAGGGGAACACTGAAGCTTTCTTT. This gives the protein CASSDQGNTEAFF.

This sequence joins TRBV11-2 and TRBJ1-1, with 10 bases identical to TRBD1. Germline loops: CDR1 SGHAT, CDR2 FQNNGV. V gave up 3 bases and J gave up 1 base; unmatched junction bases: 5. The CDR3 has 16 residues. CDR3: CASSLGTGDGNTEAFF. The CDR3 region has the DNA TGTGCCAGCAGCTTGGGGACAGGGGACGGGAACACTGAAGCTTTCTTT.

V gene TRBV5-1 combines with J gene TRBJ2-7; either TRBD1 or TRBD2 may supply D (6 bases each). The germline V gene has CDR1 SGHRS and CDR2 YFSETQ. CDR3 length equals 14 residues. V gave up 2 bases and J gave up 5 bases, with 14 bases separating them. The CDR3 spells CASSLRQGRNEQYF. The CDR3 DNA reads TGCGCCAGCAGCTTAAGGCAGGGGAGGAACGAGCAGTACTTC.

In nucleotides, the CDR3 is TGTGCCAGCAGCTTGTTGGCAGCTTCGGAAGCTTTCTTT. This translates into CASSLLAASEAFF. V gene TRBV5-6 combines with J gene TRBJ1-1; no clear D gene. CDR3 length: 13 amino acids. Germline assignment: CDR1 SGHDT and CDR2 YYEEEE. V gave up 1 base and J gave up 8 bases, with 12 bases separating them.

J is TRBJ2-3 and V is TRBV4-3, with 7 bases fitting TRBD2. This CDR3 is 15 amino acids long. CDR1 is LGHNA and CDR2 is YSLEER in the germline V gene. Trimming cost V 4 bases and J 0 bases; bases outside gene matches: 4. The CDR3 here is CASSPGLVSTDTQYF. CDR3 nucleotides: TGCGCCAGCAGCCCCGGACTAGTAAGCACAGATACGCAGTATTTT.

The rearrangement joins TRBV9 to TRBJ1-3, with 7 bases identical to TRBD1. The CDR3 totals 18 residues. The germline CDR1 and CDR2 sequences are SGDLS and YYNGEE. J was trimmed by 0 bases and V by 3 bases; bases with no gene match: 12. CDR3 sequence (DNA): TGTGCCAGCAGCGGAAGCTCTACAGGGGCGGCCTCTGGAAACACCATATATTTT. Translated: CASSGSSTGAASGNTIYF. Full variable domain (rest looked up from reference TRBV9 and TRBJ1-3): DSGVTQTPKHLITATGQRVTLRCSPRSGDLSVYWYQQSLDQGLQFLIQYYNGEERAKGNILERFSAQQFPDLHSELNLSSLELGDSALYFCASSGSSTGAASGNTIYFGEGSWLTVV.

The J gene is TRBJ2-7, the V gene TRBV27; D uncertain. CDR3 length: 15 amino acids. Germline lookup yields CDR1 MNHEY and CDR2 SMNVEV (reference sequence). V gave up 7 bases and J gave up 4 bases, with 20 bases separating them. In DNA, the CDR3 is TGTGCCAGCAAGGGTATCTTGGAAGCAGAGTACGAGCAGTACTTC. This encodes CASKGILEAEYEQYF.

This chain connects TRBV28 to TRBJ2-3; TRBD1 or TRBD2 may be the D gene (6 bases each). The ends were cut back, 3 bases at V and 6 bases at J, with 10 bases in the middle. Germline CDR1 and CDR2: MDHEN and SYDVKM. The CDR3 is made up of 13 amino acids. The CDR3 protein is CASSLEGEDTQYF. CDR3 sequence (DNA): TGTGCCAGCAGTTTGGAGGGGGAGGATACGCAGTATTTT.

A remark on this clone: Distinct nucleotide sequences in the sample also encode this CDR3. This chain joins TRBV29-1 and TRBJ2-7, with 8 bases identical to TRBD1. The CDR3 has 13 amino acids. Germline V gene lookup returns CDR1 SQVTM and CDR2 ANQGSEA. J gave up 2 bases and V 3 bases, and 3 bases lay outside the gene matches. The CDR3 DNA is TGCAGCGTTGAGGGGACAGGCACCTACGAGCAGTACTTC. Translated, it gives CSVEGTGTYEQYF.

This clone was seen only once. The chain is built from TRBV20-1 and TRBJ1-2; D is uncertain. The V end lost 4 bases, the J end lost 7 bases, and 4 bases lay between the germline ends. This CDR3 contains 9 residues. Germline values: CDR1 DFQATT, CDR2 SNEGSKA (reference sequence). CDR3 residues: CSAISGYTF. CDR3 in DNA: TGCAGTGCTATATCTGGCTACACCTTC.

This rearrangement joins TRBV6-5 to TRBJ2-1; no clear D. Germline V gives CDR1 MNHEY, CDR2 SVGAGI. The CDR3 is made up of 13 amino acids. Between the trimmed V and J ends, which lost 6 bases and 1 base, there was a span of 7 bases. The DNA for the CDR3 is TGTGCCAGCAGGTCGGTATCCTACAATGAGCAGTTCTTC. Its protein is CASRSVSYNEQFF.

Turning to this clone: The sample carries other DNA sequences with the same CDR3. The chain couples TRBV5-1 to TRBJ2-5, with D possibly being TRBD1 or TRBD2 (5 bases each). The V gene lost 4 bases and the J gene lost 1 base, with 11 bases spanning the gap. Germline CDR1 and CDR2: SGHRS and YFSETQ. The CDR3 length is 14 residues. This CDR3 reads CASSLGTTQETQYF. The CDR3 nucleotides read TGCGCCAGCAGCCTCGGGACCACCCAAGAGACCCAGTACTTC. Combining the CDR3 with reference TRBV5-1 and TRBJ2-5 gives the whole variable domain KAGVTQTPRYLIKTRGQQVTLSCSPISGHRSVSWYQQTPGQGLQFLFEYFSETQRNKGNFPGRFSGRQFSNSRSEMNVSTLELGDSALYLCASSLGTTQETQYFGPGTRLLVL.

The chain uses TRBV5-5 and TRBJ2-7; TRBD1 agrees at 8 bases. CDR1 SGHKS and CDR2 YYEKEE come from the germline V gene (reference sequence). The J segment lost 2 bases and the V segment lost 5 bases, leaving 6 bases of the junction unmatched. This CDR3 spans 14 amino acids. The chain's CDR3 is CASRRTGFAYEQYF. As DNA, the CDR3 is TGTGCCAGCAGACGGACAGGGTTTGCCTACGAGCAGTACTTC.

The chain uses TRBV28 and TRBJ1-3; 8 nucleotides agree with TRBD1. J lost 3 bases, V lost 6 bases, and 4 bases had no gene match. The CDR3 sequence is 14 residues long. Germline V gene sequence: CDR1 MDHEN, CDR2 SYDVKM. Here the CDR3 reads CASSPTGVGNTIYF. The CDR3 coding sequence is TGTGCCAGCAGCCCGACAGGGGTTGGAAACACCATATATTTT.

The gene calls are TRBV10-2 and TRBJ1-1; D call uncertain. Germline CDR1 and CDR2: WSHSY and SAAADI. This CDR3 spans 11 amino acids. V was shortened by 4 bases and J by 7 bases, with 7 bases between the two germline ends. CDR3 in amino acids: CASSGAGEAFF. The CDR3 DNA follows: TGCGCCAGCAGTGGGGCCGGTGAAGCTTTCTTT.

The chain employs TRBV2 and TRBJ2-3; TRBD1 might be the D (6 bases). The germline V and J ends were trimmed by 10 bases and 6 bases, with 14 bases remaining between them. This CDR3 is built from 12 residues. Per the germline V gene, CDR1 is SNHLY and CDR2 is FYNNEI. CDR3 loop: CAILGQSDTQYF. For the CDR3, the DNA is TGTGCCATCCTAGGACAGTCGGATACGCAGTATTTT.